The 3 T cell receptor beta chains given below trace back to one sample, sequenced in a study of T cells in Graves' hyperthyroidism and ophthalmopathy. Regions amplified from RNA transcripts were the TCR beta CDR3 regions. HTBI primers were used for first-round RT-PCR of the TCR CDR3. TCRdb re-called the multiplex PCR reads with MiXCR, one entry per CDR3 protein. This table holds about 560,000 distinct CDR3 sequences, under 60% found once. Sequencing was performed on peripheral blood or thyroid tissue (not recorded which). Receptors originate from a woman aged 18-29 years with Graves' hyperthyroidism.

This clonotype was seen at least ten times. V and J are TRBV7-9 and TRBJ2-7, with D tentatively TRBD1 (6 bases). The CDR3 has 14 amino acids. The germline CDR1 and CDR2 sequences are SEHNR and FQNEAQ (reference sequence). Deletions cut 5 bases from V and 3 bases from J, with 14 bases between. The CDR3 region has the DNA TGTGCCAGCAGCCTACAGGGTATAGGCTACGAGCAGTACTTC. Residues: CASSLQGIGYEQYF.

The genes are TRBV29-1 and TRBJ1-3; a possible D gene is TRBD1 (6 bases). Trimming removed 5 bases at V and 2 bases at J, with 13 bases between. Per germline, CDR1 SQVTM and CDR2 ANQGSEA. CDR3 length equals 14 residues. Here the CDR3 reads CSVRAGEAGNTIYF. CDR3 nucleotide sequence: TGCAGCGTTAGGGCAGGGGAAGCTGGAAACACCATATATTTT. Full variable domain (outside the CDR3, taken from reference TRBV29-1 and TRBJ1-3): SAVISQKPSRDICQRGTSLTIQCQVDSQVTMMFWYRQQPGQSLTLIATANQGSEATYESGFVIDKFPISRPNLTFSTLTVSNMSPEDSSIYLCSVRAGEAGNTIYFGEGSWLTVV.

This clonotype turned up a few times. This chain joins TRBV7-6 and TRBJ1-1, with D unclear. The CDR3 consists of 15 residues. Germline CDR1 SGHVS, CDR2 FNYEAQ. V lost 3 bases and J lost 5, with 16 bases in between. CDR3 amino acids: CASSLAQSHRTEAFF. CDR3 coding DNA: TGTGCCAGCAGCTTGGCTCAGTCGCATAGGACTGAAGCTTTCTTT.